This TCR beta chain was sequenced during a study of chemoradiotherapy in HPV16-positive cancers. Per germline, CDR1 MRHNA and CDR2 SNTAGT. This CDR3 is built from 14 residues. V lost 3 bases to trimming and J lost 5 bases, with 11 bases between them. Some clones are missing from TCRdb's copy, which holds only in-frame ones; the method was immunoSEQ multiplex PCR. The table has roughly 1,100 clones, 70% to 90% seen once. This TCR was recovered from a human donor with HPV-associated anogenital cancer. The J gene is TRBJ2-1, the V gene TRBV6-4; a weak D match, TRBD2 (5 bases). The specimen was tumor tissue, collected from a patient who underwent chemoradiotherapy. In nucleotides, the CDR3 is TGTGCCAGCAGTGATGGCGGGTCCCACAATGAGCAGTTCTTC. Its translation: CASSDGGSHNEQFF.